Sequencing of this T cell receptor beta chain was carried out in a study of T-cell reconstitution after alpha-beta-depleted transplantation in children. Findings of the study overall: The main origin of T-cell counts and diversity one year after transplant was newly produced T cells. As was reported, about two months after transplant, alpha-beta T cells came from several hundred expanded graft clones. In some patients, recipient T cells and intrathymic progenitors surviving conditioning explained high day-60 diversity.

The CDR3 contains 16 residues. The V gene's germline CDR1 is ENHRY and CDR2 SYGVKD. Trimming stripped 10 bases from V and 3 bases from J, with 24 bases between. Points on this clonotype: What it binds is unknown.

Preparation of the TCRbeta library involved a method that used unique molecular identifiers. TCRdb reprocessed the PCR reads with MiXCR, giving one entry per CDR3 protein. The sample has about 290,000 distinct CDR3 sequences, over 7% seen once; the top ten hold approximately 9.6%. Sequences were derived from peripheral blood, sampled 360 days after TCRalphabeta/CD19-depleted stem cell transplant. This TCR was sampled from a female patient aged 2-9 years who had a stem cell transplant for Fanconi anemia, so the T cells may come from the graft donor. V gene TRBV10-3 combines with J gene TRBJ1-1, with unresolved D. For the CDR3, the DNA is TGTGCCACCTGCCACGGTTCTCACAACGGTGACACTGAAGCTTTCTTT. As protein: CATCHGSHNGDTEAFF.